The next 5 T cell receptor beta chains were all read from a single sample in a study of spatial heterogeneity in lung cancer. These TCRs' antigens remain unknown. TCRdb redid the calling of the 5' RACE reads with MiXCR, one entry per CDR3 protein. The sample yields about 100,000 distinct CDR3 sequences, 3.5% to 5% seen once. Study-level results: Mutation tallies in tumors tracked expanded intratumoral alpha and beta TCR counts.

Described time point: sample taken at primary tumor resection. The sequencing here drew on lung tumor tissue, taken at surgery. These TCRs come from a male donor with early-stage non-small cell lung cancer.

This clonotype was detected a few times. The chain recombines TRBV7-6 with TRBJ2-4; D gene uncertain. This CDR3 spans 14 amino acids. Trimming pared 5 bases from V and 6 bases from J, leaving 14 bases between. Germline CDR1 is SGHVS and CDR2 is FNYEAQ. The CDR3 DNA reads TGTGCCAGCAGCCCCGACGGAGCGAGAAACATTCAGTACTTC. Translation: CASSPDGARNIQYF.

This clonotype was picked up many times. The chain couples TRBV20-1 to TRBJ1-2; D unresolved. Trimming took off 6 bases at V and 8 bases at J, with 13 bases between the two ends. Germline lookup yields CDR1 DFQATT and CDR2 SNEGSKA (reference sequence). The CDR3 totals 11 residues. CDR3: CSAKEIRGYTF. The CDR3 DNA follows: TGCAGTGCCAAAGAAATCCGGGGCTACACCTTC.

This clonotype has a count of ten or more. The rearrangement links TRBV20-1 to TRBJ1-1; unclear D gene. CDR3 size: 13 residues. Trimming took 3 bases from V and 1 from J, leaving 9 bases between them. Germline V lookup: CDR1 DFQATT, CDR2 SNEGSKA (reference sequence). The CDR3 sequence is CSASRPPNTEAFF. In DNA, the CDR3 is TGCAGTGCTAGTAGACCGCCGAACACTGAAGCTTTCTTT.

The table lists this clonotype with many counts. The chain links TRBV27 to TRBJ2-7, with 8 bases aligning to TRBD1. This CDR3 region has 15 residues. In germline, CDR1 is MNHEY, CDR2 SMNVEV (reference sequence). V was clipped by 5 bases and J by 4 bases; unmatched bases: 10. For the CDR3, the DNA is TGTGCCAGCAGTCCAAGGACAGGGAGAGGGTACGAGCAGTACTTC. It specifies CASSPRTGRGYEQYF.

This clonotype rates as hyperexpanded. As DNA, the CDR3 is TGTGCCAGCAGTGATCCCGGCGTGTACACCGGGGAGCTGTTTTTT. Translated: CASSDPGVYTGELFF. The gene calls are TRBV2 and TRBJ2-2, with unresolved D. V lost 3 bases to trimming and J lost 3 bases, with 11 bases between them. Germline values: CDR1 SNHLY, CDR2 FYNNEI. This CDR3 has 15 residues.